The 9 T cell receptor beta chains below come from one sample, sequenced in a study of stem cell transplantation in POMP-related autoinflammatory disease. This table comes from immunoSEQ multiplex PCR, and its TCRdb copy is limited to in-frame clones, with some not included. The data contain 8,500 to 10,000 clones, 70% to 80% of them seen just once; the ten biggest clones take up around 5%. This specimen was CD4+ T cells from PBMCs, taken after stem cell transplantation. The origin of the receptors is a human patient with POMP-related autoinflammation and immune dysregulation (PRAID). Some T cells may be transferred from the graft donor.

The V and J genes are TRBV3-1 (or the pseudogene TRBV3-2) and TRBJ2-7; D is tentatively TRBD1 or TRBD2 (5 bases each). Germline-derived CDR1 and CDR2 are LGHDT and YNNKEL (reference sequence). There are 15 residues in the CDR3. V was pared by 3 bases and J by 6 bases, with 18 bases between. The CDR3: CASSHGDPIRGEQYF. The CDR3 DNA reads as TGTGCCAGCAGCCATGGGGACCCTATACGGGGCGAGCAGTACTTC.

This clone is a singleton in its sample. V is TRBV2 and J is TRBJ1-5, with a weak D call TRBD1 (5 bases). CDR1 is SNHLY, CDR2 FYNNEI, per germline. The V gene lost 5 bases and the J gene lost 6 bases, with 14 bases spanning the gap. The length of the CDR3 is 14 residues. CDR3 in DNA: TGTGCCAGCAGTCAGGGCTCCCTTGTTCAGCCCCAGCATTTT. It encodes CASSQGSLVQPQHF.

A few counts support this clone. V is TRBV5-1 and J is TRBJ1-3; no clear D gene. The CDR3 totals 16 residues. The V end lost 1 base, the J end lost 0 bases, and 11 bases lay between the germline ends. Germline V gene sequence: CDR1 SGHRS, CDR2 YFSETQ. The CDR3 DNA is TGCGCCAGCAGCTTGTGGCTTCAGAGCTCTGGAAACACCATATATTTT. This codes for CASSLWLQSSGNTIYF.

The CDR3 bases are TGTGCCAGCAGTTCTAGCGGGGCCGCCTACAATGAGCAGTTCTTC. Protein: CASSSSGAAYNEQFF. The genes are TRBV6-5 and TRBJ2-1; TRBD2 matches at 9 bases. V lost 4 bases to trimming and J lost 2 bases; unmatched junction nucleotides: 3. CDR1 MNHEY and CDR2 SVGAGI come from the germline V gene. The CDR3 has 15 amino acids.

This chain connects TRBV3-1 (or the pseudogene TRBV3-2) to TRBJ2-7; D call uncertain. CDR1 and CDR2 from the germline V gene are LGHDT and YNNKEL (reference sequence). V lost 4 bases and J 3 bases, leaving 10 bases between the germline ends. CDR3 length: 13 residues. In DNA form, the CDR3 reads TGTGCCAGCAGCCGAAGGATGGGCTACGAGCAGTACTTC. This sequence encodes CASSRRMGYEQYF.

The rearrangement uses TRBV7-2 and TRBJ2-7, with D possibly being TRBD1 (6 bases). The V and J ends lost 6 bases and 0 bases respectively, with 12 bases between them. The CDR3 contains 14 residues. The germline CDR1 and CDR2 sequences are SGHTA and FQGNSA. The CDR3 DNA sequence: TGTGCCAGCAGAGAACAGGGTAGCTCCTACGAGCAGTACTTC. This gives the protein CASREQGSSYEQYF.

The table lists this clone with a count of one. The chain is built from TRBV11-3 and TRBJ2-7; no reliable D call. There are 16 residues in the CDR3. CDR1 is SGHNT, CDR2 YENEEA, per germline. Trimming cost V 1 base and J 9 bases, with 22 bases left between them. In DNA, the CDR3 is TGTGCCAGCAGCTTAGTTCTAGGAGACCCGGGTGGTGGGCAGTACTTC. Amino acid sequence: CASSLVLGDPGGGQYF.

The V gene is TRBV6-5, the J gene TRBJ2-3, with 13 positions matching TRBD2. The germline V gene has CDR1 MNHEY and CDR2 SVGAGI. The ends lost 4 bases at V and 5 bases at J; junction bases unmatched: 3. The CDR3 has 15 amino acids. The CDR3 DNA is TGTGCCAGCAGTTGGACTAGCGGGAGACAAGATACGCAGTATTTT. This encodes CASSWTSGRQDTQYF.

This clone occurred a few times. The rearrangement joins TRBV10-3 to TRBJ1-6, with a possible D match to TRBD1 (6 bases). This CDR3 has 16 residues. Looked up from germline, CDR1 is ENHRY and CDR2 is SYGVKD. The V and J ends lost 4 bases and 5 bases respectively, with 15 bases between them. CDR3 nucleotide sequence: TGTGCCATCAGTGTGTCGGGGGGCGCGAATAATTCACCCCTCCACTTT. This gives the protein CAISVSGGANNSPLHF.